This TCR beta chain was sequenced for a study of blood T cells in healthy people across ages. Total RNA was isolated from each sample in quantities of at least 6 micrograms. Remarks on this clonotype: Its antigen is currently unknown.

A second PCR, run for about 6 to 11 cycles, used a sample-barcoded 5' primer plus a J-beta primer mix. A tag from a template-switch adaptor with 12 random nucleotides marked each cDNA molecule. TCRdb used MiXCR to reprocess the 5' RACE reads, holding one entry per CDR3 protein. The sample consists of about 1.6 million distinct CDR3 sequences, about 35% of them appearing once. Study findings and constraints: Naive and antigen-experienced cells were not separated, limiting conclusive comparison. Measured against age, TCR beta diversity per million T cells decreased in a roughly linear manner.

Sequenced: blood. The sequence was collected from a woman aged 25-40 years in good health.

The CDR3 DNA is TGCAGTGGGACTAGCGGGAGTGGAGAGACCCAGTACTTC. Translated, it gives CSGTSGSGETQYF. The chain links TRBV20-1 to TRBJ2-7, with 13 bases lining up with TRBD2. Matching the DNA end better, TRBJ2-5 makes the J call doubtful. The germline gives CDR1 DFQATT, CDR2 SNEGSKA (reference sequence). CDR3 size: 13 residues.